The 27 T cell receptor beta chains reported below all come from one sample, sequenced in a study of blood T cell repertoires in COVID-19. The table came from immunoSEQ multiplex PCR; TCRdb's copy has only in-frame clones and leaves some out. Counted here are about 130,000 clones, 70% to 85% occurring once; the ten biggest clones make up 12%. Source material: peripheral blood. The receptor set was obtained from a woman aged 55-69 years with acute or convalescent COVID-19.

This clone was recorded only once. The chain links TRBV29-1 to TRBJ2-5, with 9 bases aligning to TRBD2. CDR3 length equals 17 residues. Looked up from germline, CDR1 is SQVTM and CDR2 is ANQGSEA. Trimming cost V 4 bases and J 2 bases; bases outside gene matches: 14. The CDR3 region is CSVVFPAGSGGQETQYF. The CDR3, as DNA: TGCAGCGTTGTCTTCCCGGCCGGTAGCGGGGGTCAAGAGACCCAGTACTTC.

The rearrangement joins TRBV7-9 to TRBJ1-2, with D maybe TRBD1 (6 bases). Germline V gene lookup returns CDR1 SEHNR and CDR2 FQNEAQ (reference sequence). CDR3 length equals 14 residues. V was shortened by 5 bases and J by 10 bases, with 20 bases between the two germline ends. The CDR3 nucleotides read TGTGCCAGCAGCCGCCAGCAGGGGACGGGCTACTACACCTTC. It translates to CASSRQQGTGYYTF.

In this sample, this clone turned up once. This chain joins TRBV5-6 and TRBJ1-2, with a possible D match to TRBD1 (5 bases). The ends were cut back, 0 bases at V and 4 bases at J, with 10 bases in the middle. The CDR3 sequence is 14 residues long. Per germline, CDR1 SGHDT and CDR2 YYEEEE. The CDR3 sequence: CASSLEGVPYGYTF. The CDR3 nucleotides read TGTGCCAGCAGCTTGGAAGGGGTCCCCTATGGCTACACCTTC.

The CDR3 loop reads CASSLRSGGVSNEQFF. The DNA of the CDR3 is TGTGCCAGCAGCTTACGGAGCGGGGGGGTCAGCAATGAGCAGTTCTTC. This chain links TRBV11-3 with TRBJ2-1, with 10 nucleotides matching TRBD2. Germline V CDR1 and CDR2: SGHNT, YENEEA. The CDR3 contains 16 residues. The ends lost 2 bases at V and 6 bases at J; junction bases unmatched: 7.

This chain links TRBV5-1 with TRBJ1-2; 10 nucleotides line up with TRBD1. This CDR3 is 18 amino acids long. The V gene's germline CDR1 is SGHRS and CDR2 YFSETQ. After removal of 0 bases from V and 4 bases from J, the junction contained 12 bases not matched to a gene. CDR3 DNA sequence: TGCGCCAGCAGCTTGGGGGACAGGGGACCCTACAATCCCTATGGCTACACCTTC. It specifies CASSLGDRGPYNPYGYTF.

The chain is built from TRBV28 and TRBJ2-4; tentative D call: TRBD1 (5 bases). The CDR3 contains 15 residues. V shed 5 bases and J shed 4 bases, with 15 bases lying between them. CDR1 MDHEN and CDR2 SYDVKM come from the germline V gene. The CDR3 reads CASSPPGIGKNIQYF. CDR3 in DNA: TGTGCCAGCAGTCCCCCAGGGATAGGGAAAAACATTCAGTACTTC.

V usage is TRBV7-9 and J usage is TRBJ2-7; TRBD1 aligns across 10 bases. Germline CDR1 is SEHNR and CDR2 is FQNEAQ (reference sequence). The CDR3 is made up of 15 amino acids. Germline trimming cut 4 bases from V and 5 bases from J; bases unmatched to any gene: 8. CDR3 DNA: TGTGCCAGCAGCTCCTGGACAGGGGGTTACGACGAGCAGTACTTC. Encoded protein: CASSSWTGGYDEQYF.

CDR3 DNA sequence: TGCGCCAGCAGCCAAGAAACCCAGACTTACTATGGCTACACCTTC. This gives the protein CASSQETQTYYGYTF. The genes are TRBV4-1 and TRBJ1-2; D is uncertain. Germline assignment: CDR1 MGHRA and CDR2 YSYEKL. This CDR3 region has 15 residues. Trimming removed 0 bases at V and 3 bases at J, with 11 bases between.

The chain couples TRBV7-9 to TRBJ2-7, with 8 bases identical to TRBD1. The trim removed 5 bases at V and 3 bases at J, leaving 3 bases unmatched. Germline V CDR1 and CDR2: SEHNR, FQNEAQ (reference sequence). The CDR3 has 13 amino acids. The CDR3 bases are TGTGCCAGCAGCGAGGACAGGGACTACGAGCAGTACGTC. Translating it yields CASSEDRDYEQYV.

The chain recombines TRBV14 with TRBJ2-2; tentative D call: TRBD2 (5 bases). CDR3 length: 18 amino acids. V was trimmed by 2 bases and J by 0 bases, leaving 16 bases between them. CDR1 SGHDN and CDR2 FVKESK come from the germline V gene. CDR3 bases: TGTGCCAGCAGCCAAAAGGGAGATACGATACCGAACACCGGGGAGCTGTTTTTT. This sequence encodes CASSQKGDTIPNTGELFF.

V and J are TRBV20-1 and TRBJ1-5; unclear D gene. CDR1 and CDR2 (germline): DFQATT, SNEGSKA (reference sequence). The CDR3 spans 12 residues. With 3 bases removed from V and 0 bases from J, the gap between germline ends came to 3 bases. For the CDR3, the DNA is TGCAGTGCTAGTTATAGCAATCAGCCCCAGCATTTT. Translating it yields CSASYSNQPQHF.

The chain employs TRBV3-1 (or the pseudogene TRBV3-2) and TRBJ2-2; 14 bases line up with TRBD2. Trimming removed 7 bases from V and 4 bases from J; junction bases left unmatched: 11. Germline assignment: CDR1 LGHDT and CDR2 YNNKEL (reference sequence). The CDR3 is 18 residues long. DNA for the CDR3: TGTGCCAGCACCCCGACTAGCGGGGGGGTTTCAGGCACCGGGGAGCTGTTTTTT. Protein sequence: CASTPTSGGVSGTGELFF.

This chain joins TRBV9 and TRBJ1-1; TRBD1 is a possible D gene (6 bases). The CDR3 is 13 residues long. Germline lookup yields CDR1 SGDLS and CDR2 YYNGEE. Deletions cut 0 bases from V and 5 bases from J, with 8 bases between. CDR3 amino acids: CASSVEGETEAFF. For the CDR3, the DNA is TGTGCCAGCAGCGTAGAGGGGGAAACTGAAGCTTTCTTT.

This clone has a single count. J is TRBJ1-1 and V is TRBV7-2; TRBD1 matches 8 bases. CDR1 is SGHTA and CDR2 is FQGNSA in the germline V gene. The CDR3 covers 15 residues. The V gene end was trimmed by 5 bases and the J gene end by 3 bases; junction bases not matched to a gene: 8. The CDR3 bases are TGTGCCAGCAGCCCCGGACAGGGATACCACACTGAAGCTTTCTTT. Amino acid sequence: CASSPGQGYHTEAFF. Together with reference TRBV7-2 and TRBJ1-1, the CDR3 gives the full variable domain: GAGVSQSPSNKVTEKGKDVELRCDPISGHTALYWYRQSLGQGLEFLIYFQGNSAPDKSGLPSDRFSAERTGGSVSTLTIQRTQQEDSAVYLCASSPGQGYHTEAFFGQGTRLTVV.

The chain combines TRBV15 with TRBJ1-2, with D perhaps TRBD1 (6 bases). The CDR3 is made up of 14 amino acids. Germline CDR1 reads LNHNV; CDR2 reads YYDKDF (reference sequence). V shed 9 bases and J shed 3 bases, with 17 bases lying between them. CDR3 DNA: TGTGCCACTTGGTCCCAGGGGCCAGACTATGGCTACACCTTC. Its protein is CATWSQGPDYGYTF.

This chain joins TRBV5-1 and TRBJ1-5; D possibly corresponds to TRBD1 (6 bases). Trimming left V 0 bases short and J 6 bases short, with 10 bases between. This CDR3 has 14 amino acids. The germline V gene encodes CDR1 SGHRS and CDR2 YFSETQ. The CDR3 coding sequence is TGCGCCAGCAGCTTGGGGGCAGGGGCTCAGCCCCAGCATTTT. Residues: CASSLGAGAQPQHF.

This chain uses TRBV4-1 with TRBJ1-6; maybe TRBD1 (6 bases). The CDR3 consists of 16 residues. Between the trimmed V and J ends, which lost 1 base and 9 bases, there was a span of 16 bases. Germline-derived CDR1 and CDR2 are MGHRA and YSYEKL. The CDR3 region is CASSQGVGGVLSPLHF. The CDR3 DNA follows: TGCGCCAGCAGCCAAGGGGTAGGGGGGGTACTTTCACCCCTCCACTTT.

This clone was found once. The genes are TRBV30 and TRBJ1-1; tentative D call: TRBD1 (5 bases). Germline CDR1 reads GTSNPN; CDR2 reads SVGIG (reference sequence). Deletions cut 3 bases from V and 3 bases from J, with 11 bases between. This CDR3 spans 13 amino acids. CDR3 region: CAWRWGGDTEAFF. The CDR3 DNA sequence: TGTGCCTGGAGGTGGGGGGGGGACACTGAAGCTTTCTTT.

The chain has TRBV6-6 and TRBJ1-2, with unresolved D. V lost 5 bases to trimming and J lost 7 bases, with 14 bases between them. In germline, CDR1 is MNHNY, CDR2 SVGAGI (reference sequence). This CDR3 has 13 residues. The CDR3 nucleotides are TGTGCCAGCAGTCCCGAAGGGAGTCGTGGCTACACCTTC. As protein: CASSPEGSRGYTF.

For the CDR3, the DNA is TGTGCCAGCACCCCCGACAGGGCGACTGAAGCTTTCTTT. It specifies CASTPDRATEAFF. The chain combines TRBV28 with TRBJ1-1; 7 bases line up with TRBD1. The J segment lost 5 bases and the V segment lost 7 bases, leaving 7 bases of the junction unmatched. The CDR3 extends over 13 amino acids. Looked up from germline, CDR1 is MDHEN and CDR2 is SYDVKM.

The chain joins TRBV25-1 to TRBJ1-6; maybe TRBD1 (6 bases). The V end lost 5 bases, the J end lost 10 bases, and 15 bases lay between the germline ends. CDR1 and CDR2 (germline): MGHDK, SYGVNS. The CDR3 is made up of 14 amino acids. The CDR3 coding sequence is TGTGCCAGCAGTACAACAGGGTTATCATCACCCCTCCACTTT. Its translation: CASSTTGLSSPLHF.

This chain connects TRBV9 to TRBJ2-7, with TRBD1 matching over 9 bases. V dropped 3 bases and J dropped 0; count of bases not matched to a gene: 10. CDR1 is SGDLS, CDR2 YYNGEE, per germline. There are 17 residues in the CDR3. The CDR3 loop is CASSADPGTGSSYEQYF. CDR3 nucleotide sequence: TGTGCCAGCAGCGCAGATCCCGGGACAGGGTCCTCCTACGAGCAGTACTTC.

This sequence joins TRBV5-1 and TRBJ2-7; a weak D match, TRBD1 (6 bases). Trimming took off 2 bases at V and 4 bases at J, with 19 bases between the two ends. From germline, CDR1 is SGHRS and CDR2 YFSETQ. The CDR3 is 16 residues long. CDR3 protein: CASSLSPGTPPYEQYF. The CDR3 coding sequence is TGCGCCAGCAGCTTAAGTCCCGGGACACCACCGTACGAGCAGTACTTC. Full variable domain (outside the CDR3, taken from reference TRBV5-1 and TRBJ2-7): KAGVTQTPRYLIKTRGQQVTLSCSPISGHRSVSWYQQTPGQGLQFLFEYFSETQRNKGNFPGRFSGRQFSNSRSEMNVSTLELGDSALYLCASSLSPGTPPYEQYFGPGTRLTVT.

This clone has just one count. V gene TRBV7-9 combines with J gene TRBJ1-1; unclear D gene. The V gene lost 0 bases and the J gene lost 6 bases, with 14 bases spanning the gap. The germline V gene encodes CDR1 SEHNR and CDR2 FQNEAQ (reference sequence). This CDR3 region has 15 residues. CDR3 sequence reads: CASSLAHPRAPEAFF. The CDR3, as DNA: TGTGCCAGCAGCTTAGCGCATCCGAGGGCCCCTGAAGCTTTCTTT.

This clone has more than one count but fewer than ten. The chain joins TRBV18 to TRBJ1-6, with D tentatively TRBD1 (6 bases). Germline CDR1 reads KGHSH; CDR2 reads LQKENI. The V end was cut by 3 bases, the J end by 5 bases, with 11 bases between. This CDR3 has 15 residues. The CDR3 loop is CASSPSGGHNSPLHF. For the CDR3, the DNA is TGTGCCAGCTCACCGTCCGGGGGGCATAATTCACCCCTCCACTTT.

V usage is TRBV2 and J usage is TRBJ1-3; D remains unclear. Trimming removed 3 bases at V and 2 bases at J, with 8 bases between. The length of the CDR3 is 14 residues. Looked up from germline, CDR1 is SNHLY and CDR2 is FYNNEI. The DNA of the CDR3 is TGTGCCAGCAGTGATCTCCTAGCTGGAAACACCATATATTTT. This gives the protein CASSDLLAGNTIYF.

There are a few counts of this clone. CDR3 DNA sequence: TGTGCCTGGAGTAAGGGGGCAGGAAACATTCAGTACTTC. The encoded protein is CAWSKGAGNIQYF. The chain carries TRBV30 and TRBJ2-4; TRBD1 aligns across 7 bases. This CDR3 has 13 residues. J lost 6 bases, V lost 2 bases, and 4 bases had no gene match. Germline V CDR1 and CDR2: GTSNPN, SVGIG (reference sequence).